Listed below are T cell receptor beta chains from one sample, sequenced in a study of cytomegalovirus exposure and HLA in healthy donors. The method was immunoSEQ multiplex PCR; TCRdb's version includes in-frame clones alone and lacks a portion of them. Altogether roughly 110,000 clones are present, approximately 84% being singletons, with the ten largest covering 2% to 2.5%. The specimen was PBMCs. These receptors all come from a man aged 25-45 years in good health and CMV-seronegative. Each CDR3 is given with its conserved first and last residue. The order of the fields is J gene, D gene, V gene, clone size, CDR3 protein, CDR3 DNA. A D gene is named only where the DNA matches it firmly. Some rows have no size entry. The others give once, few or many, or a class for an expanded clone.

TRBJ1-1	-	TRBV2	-	CASSEGLGTVVTEAFF	TGTGCCAGCAGTGAAGGGCTGGGCACCGTGGTGACTGAAGCTTTCTTT
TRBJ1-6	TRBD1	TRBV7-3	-	CASSFLGQGASPLHF	TGTGCCAGCAGCTTCCTCGGACAGGGGGCCTCACCCCTCCACTTT
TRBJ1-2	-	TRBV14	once	CASSQESLRGYTF	TGTGCCAGCAGCCAAGAGTCGCTGCGAGGCTACACCTTC
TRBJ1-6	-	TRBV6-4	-	CASSDSQTGRSPLHF	TGTGCCAGCAGTGACTCCCAGACAGGACGATCACCCCTCCACTTT
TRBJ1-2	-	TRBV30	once	CAWSPLTGNYGYTF	TGTGCCTGGAGCCCGCTTACAGGGAACTATGGCTACACCTTC
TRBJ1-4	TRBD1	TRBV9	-	CASSEGTGRDEKLFF	TGTGCCAGCAGCGAGGGGACAGGGAGGGATGAAAAACTGTTTTTT
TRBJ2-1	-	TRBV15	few	CATSPWGQGSPGGRDNEQFF	TGTGCCACCAGCCCATGGGGGCAGGGGTCTCCTGGGGGCCGGGACAATGAGCAGTTCTTC
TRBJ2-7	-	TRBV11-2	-	CASSLRQISYEQYF	TGTGCCAGCAGCCTTAGACAGATCTCCTACGAGCAGTACTTC
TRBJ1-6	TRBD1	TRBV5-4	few	CASSAAGQSYSPLHF	TGTGCCAGCAGCGCGGCGGGACAGTCTTATTCACCCCTCCACTTT
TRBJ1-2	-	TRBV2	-	CASPTAFYGYTF	TGTGCCAGCCCAACAGCCTTCTATGGCTACACCTTC
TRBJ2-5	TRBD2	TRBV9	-	CASSAWGGQETQYF	TGTGCCAGCAGCGCCTGGGGGGGCCAAGAGACCCAGTACTTC
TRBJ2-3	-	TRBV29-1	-	CSVVVSDTQYF	TGCAGCGTTGTTGTCTCAGATACGCAGTATTTT
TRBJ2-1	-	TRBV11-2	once	CASSLGEPNEQFF	TGTGCCAGCAGCTTGGGAGAGCCCAATGAGCAGTTCTTC
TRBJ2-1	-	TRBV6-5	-	CASSYGQSSYNEQFF	TGTGCCAGCAGTTACGGACAGTCCTCTTACAATGAGCAGTTCTTC
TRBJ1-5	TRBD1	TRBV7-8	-	CASSLLPQGGPPQHF	TGTGCCAGCAGCTTATTACCACAGGGGGGGCCGCCCCAGCATTTT
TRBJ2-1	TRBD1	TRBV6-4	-	CASSVDRGTGEQFF	TGTGCCAGCAGTGTGGACAGGGGCACTGGTGAGCAGTTCTTC
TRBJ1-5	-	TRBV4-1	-	CASSQAAAGGDQPQHF	TGCGCCAGCAGCCAAGCCGCCGCGGGAGGGGATCAGCCCCAGCATTTT
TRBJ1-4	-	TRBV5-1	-	CASSGGTRANEKLFF	TGCGCCAGCAGCGGGGGGACCCGGGCTAATGAAAAACTGTTTTTT
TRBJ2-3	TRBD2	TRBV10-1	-	CASSPAGGLGDTQYF	TGCGCCAGCAGTCCGGCGGGAGGACTCGGGGATACGCAGTATTTT
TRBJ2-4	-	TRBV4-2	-	CASSQVTGKLAKNIQYF	TGTGCCAGCAGCCAAGTTACAGGGAAACTAGCCAAAAACATTCAGTACTTC
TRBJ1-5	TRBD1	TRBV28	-	CASRGGERGNQPQHF	TGTGCCAGCAGAGGGGGCGAGAGGGGAAATCAGCCCCAGCATTTT
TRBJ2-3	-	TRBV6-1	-	CASSAPTAPYTDTQYF	TGTGCCAGCAGTGCACCGACAGCGCCGTACACAGATACGCAGTATTTT
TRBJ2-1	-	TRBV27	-	CASSLGRGNEQFF	TGTGCCAGCAGTTTGGGGCGGGGCAATGAGCAGTTCTTC
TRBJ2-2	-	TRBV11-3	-	CASSLGGVNGELFF	TGTGCCAGCAGCTTAGGGGGGGTCAACGGGGAGCTGTTTTTT
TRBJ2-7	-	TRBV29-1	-	CSAEGQGKNEQYF	TGCAGCGCCGAAGGGCAGGGTAAGAACGAGCAGTACTTC
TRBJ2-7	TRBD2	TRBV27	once	CASSSRGSSYEQYF	TGTGCCAGCAGTTCCCGCGGGAGCTCCTACGAGCAGTACTTC
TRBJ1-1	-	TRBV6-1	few	CASSSTAPEAFF	TGTGCCAGCAGTTCGACAGCCCCTGAAGCTTTCTTT
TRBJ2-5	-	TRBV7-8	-	CASSSGKEGPDETQYF	TGTGCCAGCAGCTCAGGGAAGGAGGGACCCGACGAGACCCAGTACTTC
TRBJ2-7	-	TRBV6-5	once	CASNLREYF	TGTGCCAGCAACCTACGGGAGTACTTC
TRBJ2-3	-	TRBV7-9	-	CASSSYTDTQYF	TGTGCCAGCAGCTCCTACACAGATACGCAGTATTTT
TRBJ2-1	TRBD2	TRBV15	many	CATSRDPAGLAGPYNEQFF	TGTGCCACCAGCAGAGATCCGGCCGGACTAGCGGGACCGTACAATGAGCAGTTCTTC
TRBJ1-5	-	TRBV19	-	CASSTPAGASSLSNQPQHF	TGTGCCAGTAGTACCCCTGCTGGGGCGTCCTCCCTTAGCAATCAGCCCCAGCATTTT
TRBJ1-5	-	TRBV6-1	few	CASREVEEGSQPQHF	TGTGCCAGCAGGGAGGTCGAAGAAGGCAGTCAGCCCCAGCATTTT
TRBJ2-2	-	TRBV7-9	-	CASSSGTWSTGELFF	TGTGCCAGCAGCTCCGGGACATGGAGTACCGGGGAGCTGTTTTTT
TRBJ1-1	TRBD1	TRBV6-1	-	CASSRGQENTEAFF	TGTGCCAGCAGTAGAGGACAGGAGAACACTGAAGCTTTCTTT
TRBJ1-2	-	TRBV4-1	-	CASSQGQYGYTF	TGCGCCAGCAGCCAAGGACAGTACGGCTACACCTTC
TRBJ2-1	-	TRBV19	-	CASSPGIYNEQFF	TGTGCCAGTAGTCCCGGGATCTACAATGAGCAGTTCTTC
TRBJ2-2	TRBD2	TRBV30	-	CAWSSGRRTGELFF	TGTGCCTGGTCTAGCGGGAGAAGGACCGGGGAGCTGTTTTTT
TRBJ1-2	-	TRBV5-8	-	CASSLGRVNYGYTF	TGTGCCAGCAGCTTGGGCAGGGTAAACTATGGCTACACCTTC
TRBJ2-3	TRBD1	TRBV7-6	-	CASSRARLAYGTGATDTQYF	TGTGCCAGCAGCCGGGCCAGGCTGGCATATGGAACAGGGGCCACAGATACGCAGTATTTT
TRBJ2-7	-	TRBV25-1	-	CASAGLSYEQYF	TGTGCCAGCGCGGGACTTTCCTACGAGCAGTACTTC
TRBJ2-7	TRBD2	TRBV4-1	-	CASSPTSASYEQYF	TGCGCCAGCAGTCCCACTAGCGCGTCCTACGAGCAGTACTTC
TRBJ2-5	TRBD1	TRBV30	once	CASSSTGGVQETQYF	TGTGCCTCCTCTTCGACAGGGGGTGTTCAAGAGACCCAGTACTTC
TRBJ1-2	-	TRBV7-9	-	CASSLGQNYGYTF	TGTGCCAGCAGTTTAGGACAGAACTATGGCTACACCTTC
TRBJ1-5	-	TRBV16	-	CASALFTGSNQPQHF	TGTGCCAGCGCGCTATTCACAGGGAGCAATCAGCCCCAGCATTTT
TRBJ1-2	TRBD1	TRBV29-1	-	CSVADRAPSYGYTF	TGCAGCGTTGCCGACAGGGCCCCCTCTTATGGCTACACCTTC